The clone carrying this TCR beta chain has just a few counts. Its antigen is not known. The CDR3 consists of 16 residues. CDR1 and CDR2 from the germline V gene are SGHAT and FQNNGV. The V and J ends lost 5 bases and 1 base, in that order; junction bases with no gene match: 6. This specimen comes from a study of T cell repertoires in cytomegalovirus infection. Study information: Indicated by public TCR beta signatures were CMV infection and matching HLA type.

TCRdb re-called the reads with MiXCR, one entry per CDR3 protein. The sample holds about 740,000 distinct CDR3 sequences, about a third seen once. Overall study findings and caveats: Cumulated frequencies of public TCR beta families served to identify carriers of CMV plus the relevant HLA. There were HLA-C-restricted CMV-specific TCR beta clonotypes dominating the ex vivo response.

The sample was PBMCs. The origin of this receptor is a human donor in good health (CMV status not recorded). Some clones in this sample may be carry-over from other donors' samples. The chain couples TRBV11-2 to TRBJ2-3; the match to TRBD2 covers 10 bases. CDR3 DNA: TGTGCCAGCAGCGCCACTAGCGGGATCCGCACAGATACGCAGTATTTT. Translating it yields CASSATSGIRTDTQYF.